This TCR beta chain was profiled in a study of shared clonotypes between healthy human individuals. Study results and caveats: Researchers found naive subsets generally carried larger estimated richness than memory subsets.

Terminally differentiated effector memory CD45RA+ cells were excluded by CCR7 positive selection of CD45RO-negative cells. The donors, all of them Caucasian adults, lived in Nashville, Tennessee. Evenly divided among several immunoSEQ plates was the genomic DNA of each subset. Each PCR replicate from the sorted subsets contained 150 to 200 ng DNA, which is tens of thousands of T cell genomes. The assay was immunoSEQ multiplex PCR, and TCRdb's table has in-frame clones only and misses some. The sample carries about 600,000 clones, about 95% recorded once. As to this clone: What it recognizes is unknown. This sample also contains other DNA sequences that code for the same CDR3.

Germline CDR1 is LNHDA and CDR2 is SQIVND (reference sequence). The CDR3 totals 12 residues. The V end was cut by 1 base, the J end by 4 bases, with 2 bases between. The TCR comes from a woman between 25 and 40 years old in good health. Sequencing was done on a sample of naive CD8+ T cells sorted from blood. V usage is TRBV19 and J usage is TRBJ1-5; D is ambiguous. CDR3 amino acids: CASSIANQPQHF. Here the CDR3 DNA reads TGTGCCAGTAGTATAGCGAATCAGCCCCAGCATTTT.